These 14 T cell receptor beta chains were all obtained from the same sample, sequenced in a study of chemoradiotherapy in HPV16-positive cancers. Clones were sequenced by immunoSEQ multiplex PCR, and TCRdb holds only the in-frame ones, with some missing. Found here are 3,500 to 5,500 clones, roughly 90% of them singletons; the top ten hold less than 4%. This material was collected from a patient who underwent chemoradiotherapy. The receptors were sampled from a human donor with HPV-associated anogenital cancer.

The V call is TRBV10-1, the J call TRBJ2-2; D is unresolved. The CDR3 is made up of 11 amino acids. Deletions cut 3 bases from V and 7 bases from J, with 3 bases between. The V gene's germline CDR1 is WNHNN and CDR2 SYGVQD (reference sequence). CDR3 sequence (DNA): TGCGCCAGCAGTGAAAGCGGGGAGCTGTTTTTT. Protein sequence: CASSESGELFF.

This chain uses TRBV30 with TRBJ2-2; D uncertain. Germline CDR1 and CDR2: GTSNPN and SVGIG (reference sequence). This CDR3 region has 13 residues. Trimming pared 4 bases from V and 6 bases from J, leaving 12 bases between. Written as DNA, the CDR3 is TGTGCCTGGACTCGGCTAGTGGCCGGGGAGCTGTTTTTT. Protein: CAWTRLVAGELFF.

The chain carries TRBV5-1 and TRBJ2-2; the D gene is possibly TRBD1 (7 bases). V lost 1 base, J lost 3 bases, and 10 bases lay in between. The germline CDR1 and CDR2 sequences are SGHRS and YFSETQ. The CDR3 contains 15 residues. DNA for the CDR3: TGCGCCAGCAGCTTGCCAGGGGGGTACACCGGGGAGCTGTTTTTT. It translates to CASSLPGGYTGELFF. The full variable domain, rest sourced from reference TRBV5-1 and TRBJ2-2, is KAGVTQTPRYLIKTRGQQVTLSCSPISGHRSVSWYQQTPGQGLQFLFEYFSETQRNKGNFPGRFSGRQFSNSRSEMNVSTLELGDSALYLCASSLPGGYTGELFFGEGSRLTVL.

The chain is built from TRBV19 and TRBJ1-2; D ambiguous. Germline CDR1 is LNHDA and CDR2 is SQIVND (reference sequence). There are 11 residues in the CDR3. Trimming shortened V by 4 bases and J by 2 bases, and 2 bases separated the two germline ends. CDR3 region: CASSTNYGYTF. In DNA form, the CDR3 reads TGTGCCAGTAGTACAAACTATGGCTACACCTTC.

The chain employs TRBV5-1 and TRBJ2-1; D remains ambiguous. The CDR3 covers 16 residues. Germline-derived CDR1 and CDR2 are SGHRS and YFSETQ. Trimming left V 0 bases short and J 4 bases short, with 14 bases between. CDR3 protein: CASSLGGRSDYNEQFF. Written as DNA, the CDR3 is TGCGCCAGCAGCTTGGGGGGTAGGTCAGATTACAATGAGCAGTTCTTC.

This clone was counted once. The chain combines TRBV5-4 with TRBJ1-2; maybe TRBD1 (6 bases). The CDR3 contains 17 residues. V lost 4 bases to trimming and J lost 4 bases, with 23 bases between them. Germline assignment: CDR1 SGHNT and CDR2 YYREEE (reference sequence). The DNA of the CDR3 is TGTGCCAGCAGCGCCCAGGGAGGGGGGGGCGAAGGCTATGGCTACACCTTC. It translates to CASSAQGGGGEGYGYTF.

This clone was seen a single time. CDR3 sequence reads: CASSPAIRLQETQYF. The CDR3 coding sequence is TGTGCCAGCAGCCCGGCGATTCGGCTCCAAGAGACCCAGTACTTC. V and J are TRBV5-8 and TRBJ2-5, with unresolved D. The CDR3 sequence is 15 residues long. Germline V lookup: CDR1 SGHTS, CDR2 YDEGEE. V lost 4 bases to trimming and J lost 1 base, with 14 bases between them.

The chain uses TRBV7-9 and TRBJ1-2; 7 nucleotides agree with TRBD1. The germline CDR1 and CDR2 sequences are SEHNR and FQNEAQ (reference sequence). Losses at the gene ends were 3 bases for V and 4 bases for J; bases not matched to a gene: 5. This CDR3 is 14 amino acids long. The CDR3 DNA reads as TGTGCCAGCAGCTTGGAACAGGGGTCCTATGGCTACACCTTC. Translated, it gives CASSLEQGSYGYTF.

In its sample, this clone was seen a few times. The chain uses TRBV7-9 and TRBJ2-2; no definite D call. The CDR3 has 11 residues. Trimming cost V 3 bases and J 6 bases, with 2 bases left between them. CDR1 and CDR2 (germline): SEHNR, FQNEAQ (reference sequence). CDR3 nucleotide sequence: TGTGCCAGCAGCTTGGCCGGGGAGCTGTTTTTT. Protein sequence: CASSLAGELFF.

CDR3 bases: TGTGCCAGCAGCGGGGGATACTTAAACATTCAGTACTTC. This gives the protein CASSGGYLNIQYF. The chain combines TRBV2 with TRBJ2-4; D may be TRBD2 (6 bases). With 6 bases removed from V and 6 bases from J, the gap between germline ends came to 12 bases. The germline gives CDR1 SNHLY, CDR2 FYNNEI. The CDR3 is 13 amino acids.

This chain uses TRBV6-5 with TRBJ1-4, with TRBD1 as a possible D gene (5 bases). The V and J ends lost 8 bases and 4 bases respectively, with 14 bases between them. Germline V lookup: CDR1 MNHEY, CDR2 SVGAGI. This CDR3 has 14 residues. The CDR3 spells CASRRVGLNEKLFF. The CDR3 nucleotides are TGTGCCAGCCGCCGTGTGGGACTTAATGAAAAACTGTTTTTT.

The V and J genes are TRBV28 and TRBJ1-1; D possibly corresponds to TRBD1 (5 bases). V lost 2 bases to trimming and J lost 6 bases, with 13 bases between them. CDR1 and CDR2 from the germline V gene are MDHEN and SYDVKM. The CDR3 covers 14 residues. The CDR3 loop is CASSLILMGAEAFF. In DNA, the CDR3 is TGTGCCAGCAGTTTAATTCTCATGGGGGCTGAAGCTTTCTTT.

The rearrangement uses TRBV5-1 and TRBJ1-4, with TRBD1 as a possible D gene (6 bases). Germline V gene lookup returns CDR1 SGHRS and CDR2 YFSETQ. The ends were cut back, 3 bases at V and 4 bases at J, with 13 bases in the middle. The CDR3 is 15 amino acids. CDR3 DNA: TGCGCCAGCAGCTCGCAGGGGAGTGGTAATGAAAAACTGTTTTTT. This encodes CASSSQGSGNEKLFF. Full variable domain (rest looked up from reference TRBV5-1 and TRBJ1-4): KAGVTQTPRYLIKTRGQQVTLSCSPISGHRSVSWYQQTPGQGLQFLFEYFSETQRNKGNFPGRFSGRQFSNSRSEMNVSTLELGDSALYLCASSSQGSGNEKLFFGSGTQLSVL.

The CDR3 nucleotides read TGTGCCAGCAGCTCTTTGCGGGAGGGGGCAGATACGCAGTATTTT. It translates to CASSSLREGADTQYF. V and J are TRBV7-2 and TRBJ2-3, with 9 bases matching TRBD2. The CDR3 is made up of 15 amino acids. V shed 4 bases and J 4 bases; nucleotides not matched to a gene: 6. Per germline, CDR1 SGHTA and CDR2 FQGNSA.